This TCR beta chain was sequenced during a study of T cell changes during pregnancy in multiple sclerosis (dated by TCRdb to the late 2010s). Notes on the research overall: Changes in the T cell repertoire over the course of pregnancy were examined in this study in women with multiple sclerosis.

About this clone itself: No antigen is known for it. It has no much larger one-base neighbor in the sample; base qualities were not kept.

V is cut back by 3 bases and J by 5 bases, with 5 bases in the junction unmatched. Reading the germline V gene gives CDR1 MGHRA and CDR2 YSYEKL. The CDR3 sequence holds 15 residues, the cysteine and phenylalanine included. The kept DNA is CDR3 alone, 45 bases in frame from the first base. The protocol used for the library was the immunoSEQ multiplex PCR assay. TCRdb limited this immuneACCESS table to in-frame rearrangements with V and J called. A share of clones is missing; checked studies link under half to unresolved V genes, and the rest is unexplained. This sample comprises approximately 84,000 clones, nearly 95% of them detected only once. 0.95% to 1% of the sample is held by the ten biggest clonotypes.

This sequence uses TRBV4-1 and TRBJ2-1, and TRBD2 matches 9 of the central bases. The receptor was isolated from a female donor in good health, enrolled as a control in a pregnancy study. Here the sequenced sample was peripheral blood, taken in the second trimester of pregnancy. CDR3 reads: CASSQSGRRNNEQFF. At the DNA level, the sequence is TGCGCCAGCAGCCAGAGCGGGAGGAGAAACAATGAGCAGTTCTTC.